This TCR beta chain was profiled in a study of vaccination and CD4 T cells after COVID-19 (dated by TCRdb to about 2022). With regard to the full study: In the convalescent cohort there were six males and four females, among whom were two Hispanic individuals, seven Caucasians, two Asians and one multiracial person. Culture stimuli were overlapping spike peptide pools from SARS-CoV-2 and from the common cold coronaviruses HCoV-NL63, HCoV-OC43 and HCoV-229E. Post-COVID blood samples were collected from convalescent patients a median of roughly 100 days after diagnosis, with a range of about 30 to 180 days. Participants got two doses of the Pfizer-BioNTech BNT162b2 vaccine (n=8) or two doses of the Moderna mRNA-1273 vaccine (n=2). Post-vaccine blood samples were obtained a median of around 74 days after the second vaccine dose, with a range of roughly 12 to 250 days. Control cultures received a CEFX viral epitope pool as the positive control, an HIV-1 Nef peptide pool as the negative control, or no peptide. An earlier paper using these donors assessed, at the TCR clonotype level, memory CD4+ T cell crossreactivity between SARS-CoV-2 and common cold coronavirus spike proteins. In some eleven COVID-19 convalescent patients and a few infection-naive healthy vaccine recipients, researchers compared the spike-specific CD4+ TCR repertoire from before mRNA vaccination with the repertoire from after.

Study-level results and caveats: The study included relatively few convalescent patients and did not analyze early timepoints after natural infection. Nearly all vaccine-specific clones in convalescent patients (304 of 307) were mono-reactive for SARS-CoV-2 spike rather than cross-reactive with common cold coronaviruses. An increase in the median number of SARS-CoV-2-reactive clonotypes from approximately 23 after infection to roughly 36 after vaccination was observed, but the change was not found to be significant. Among the post-vaccine SARS-CoV-2-reactive clones in convalescent patients, a median 86.3% showed up only after vaccination, which suggests vaccine-specific priming.

Per the publication, the treatment or condition label means: roughly 10-day PBMC culture with coronavirus spike peptide pools or control peptides (ViraFEST assay). CD4+ T cells from unexposed donors were collected before the COVID-19 pandemic (2011-2018). The ViraFEST assay was used in the study, in which antigen-specific T cells were expanded with peptide pools and expanded clonotypes were subsequently identified by TCR sequencing. PBMCs were cultured at roughly 1.8 million per well in IMDM supplemented with approximately 5% human AB serum and about 10 IU/ml IL-2, with approximately 9.2 ug/ml peptide pools added. Half of the culture medium was replaced with fresh IL-2-containing medium on days 3 and 7. After about 10 days of culture, CD4+ T cells were isolated by negative selection using the EasySep CD4+ T cell isolation kit. As far as cell numbers permitted, CD4+ T cells from unexposed donors were tested for reactivity against SARS-CoV-2 S and N as well as four spike pools from common cold coronaviruses. Ficoll-Paque Plus gradient centrifugation was used to isolate PBMCs from whole blood, and the isolated PBMCs were then either used fresh or cryopreserved at -140C. Each culture condition was generally run in triplicate wells. Leukapheresis product for the unexposed donors was bought commercially.

The library was built by means of PCR. DNA from cultured CD4+ T cells underwent TCR sequencing with the Oncomine TCR Beta short-read assay at the Johns Hopkins FTIC core. The QIAamp micro DNA kit was used to extract genomic DNA from the cultured CD4+ T cells. Oncomine TCR Beta libraries from cultured CD4+ T cells were pooled with unique dual indexes and sequenced on an Illumina iSeq 100. The study's own analysis went as follows. Non-productive sequences were removed, and CDR3s that did not start with C, did not end with F or W, or were shorter than 7 amino acids were discarded. The MANAFEST web application identified antigen-specific clonotypes by comparing peptide-stimulated wells against reference wells and other culture wells. An FDR below 0.05, an odds ratio above 5, and a productive frequency above 0.1% in at least two of three replicate wells were required for clones to be considered positive. A clonotype counted as cross-reactive if it showed significant expansion both in the SARS-CoV-2 spike wells and in at least one common cold coronavirus spike condition. Levenshtein distances (stringdist) and unrooted phylogenetic trees (ape) in R version 3.6.1 were used to assess CDR3 homology. The raw public data were reprocessed by TCRdb itself: fastp quality trimming at Q25, MiXCR clonotype calling, in-frame beta chains only. CDR3 protein duplicates are merged, each entry listing the most common genes and DNA. The V and J calls and clone size are TCRdb's, not the authors'. For this sample there are roughly 6,600 distinct CDR3 sequences; around 40% appear just once. Around 22% of the sample goes to the ten largest clones.

The CDR3 has 13 amino acids, counting the end cysteine and phenylalanine. Kept here is only the CDR3 DNA, which spans 39 bases and is read in frame from base 1. CDR1 and CDR2, looked up from the germline V gene, are MNHNS and SASEGT. V lost 7 bases and J lost 10 bases; the stretch between them is 16 bases long. Taking its sample share into account, this clonotype is medium-sized (0.01 to 0.1%). Its antigen specificity is not known. No per-base quality is available; no much larger clone lies one base away. The sequencing sample was made of CD4+ T cells from blood, cultured in vitro. The clonotype was recovered from a human donor in good health. Recombination joined TRBV6-1 with TRBJ1-4; the D segment could be TRBD1, given 5 matching bases. The nucleotide sequence reads TGTGCCAGCACTTGGACACAGGTCGGAAAACTGTTTTTT. Translated, it reads CASTWTQVGKLFF.